The 9 T cell receptor beta chains reported below all come from one sample, sequenced in a study of T cell responses to AZD1222 COVID-19 vaccine. TCRdb's table, derived via immunoSEQ multiplex PCR, lists solely in-frame clones and lacks some. Among approximately 90,000 clones listed, about 88% were seen once. The starting material was peripheral blood, obtained on day 0 of AZD1222 vaccination. These TCRs come from an adult in good health.

The V and J genes are TRBV6-4 and TRBJ2-3; 8 bases align to TRBD2. There are 14 residues in the CDR3. Germline V gene lookup returns CDR1 MRHNA and CDR2 SNTAGT. J was trimmed by 6 bases and V by 4 bases; bases with no gene match: 6. The CDR3 region has the DNA TGTGCCAGCAGTGTCGGGGGGGATGTCGATACGCAGTATTTT. This sequence encodes CASSVGGDVDTQYF.

In this sample, this clone turned up once. The J gene is TRBJ1-5, the V gene TRBV10-1, with D hard to call. V was pared by 8 bases and J by 7 bases, with 6 bases between. CDR3 length equals 10 residues. Germline lookup yields CDR1 WNHNN and CDR2 SYGVQD (reference sequence). This CDR3 reads CASGVQPQHF. CDR3 in DNA: TGCGCCAGCGGGGTGCAGCCCCAGCATTTT.

The V gene is TRBV5-1, the J gene TRBJ2-6; 8 nucleotides line up with TRBD1. The CDR3 extends over 16 amino acids. Per the germline V gene, CDR1 is SGHRS and CDR2 is YFSETQ. The ends lost 0 bases at V and 1 base at J; junction bases unmatched: 0. CDR3 DNA sequence: TGCGCCAGCAGCTTGGGACAGGGGTCTGGGGCCAACGTCCTGACTTTC. Encoded protein: CASSLGQGSGANVLTF.

This chain joins TRBV7-9 and TRBJ1-1, with a possible D match to TRBD1 (5 bases). Germline CDR1 and CDR2: SEHNR and FQNEAQ (reference sequence). The CDR3 loop spans 15 amino acids. The V end was cut by 1 base, the J end by 5 bases, with 14 bases between. CDR3 residues: CASSLEGQGGTEAFF. The CDR3 region has the DNA TGTGCCAGCAGCTTAGAAGGCCAGGGAGGTACTGAAGCTTTCTTT.

This chain joins TRBV18 and TRBJ1-6; D is undetermined. From germline, CDR1 is KGHSH and CDR2 LQKENI. V lost 4 bases and J 9 bases, leaving 7 bases between the germline ends. This CDR3 is 12 amino acids long. The CDR3 nucleotides read TGTGCCAGCTCACGACCGGGTTCACCCCTCCACTTT. Amino acids: CASSRPGSPLHF.

The chain uses TRBV6-5 and TRBJ1-3, with D unclear. The CDR3 has 15 residues. V lost 3 bases to trimming and J lost 1 base, with 10 bases between them. Germline V CDR1 and CDR2: MNHEY, SVGAGI. The CDR3 reads CASSYSGSSGNTIYF. As DNA, the CDR3 is TGTGCCAGCAGTTATTCTGGTAGTTCTGGAAACACCATATATTTT.

This chain joins TRBV6-5 and TRBJ2-1; D remains unclear. CDR3 length: 13 amino acids. The ends were cut back, 4 bases at V and 6 bases at J, with 10 bases in the middle. Germline CDR1 is MNHEY and CDR2 is SVGAGI. Written as DNA, the CDR3 is TGTGCCAGCAGTTTCCTTTTGACCAATGAGCAGTTCTTC. Amino acids: CASSFLLTNEQFF.

V is TRBV4-1 and J is TRBJ2-7; tentatively, D is TRBD1 (6 bases). The CDR3 length is 15 residues. Per the germline V gene, CDR1 is MGHRA and CDR2 is YSYEKL. V was cut by 4 bases and J by 2 bases, with 15 bases left in between. CDR3 region: CASSRQQGYAYEQYF. In nucleotides, the CDR3 is TGCGCCAGCAGCCGACAACAGGGCTATGCCTACGAGCAGTACTTC.

This sequence joins TRBV7-2 and TRBJ1-3; D is uncertain. Trimming pared 0 bases from V and 3 bases from J, leaving 6 bases between. Germline V gene lookup returns CDR1 SGHTA and CDR2 FQGNSA. This CDR3 comprises 14 residues. DNA of the CDR3: TGTGCCAGCAGCTTAGCCGGCTATGGAAACACCATATATTTT. Protein sequence: CASSLAGYGNTIYF. Combining the CDR3 with reference TRBV7-2 and TRBJ1-3 gives the whole variable domain GAGVSQSPSNKVTEKGKDVELRCDPISGHTALYWYRQSLGQGLEFLIYFQGNSAPDKSGLPSDRFSAERTGGSVSTLTIQRTQQEDSAVYLCASSLAGYGNTIYFGEGSWLTVV.